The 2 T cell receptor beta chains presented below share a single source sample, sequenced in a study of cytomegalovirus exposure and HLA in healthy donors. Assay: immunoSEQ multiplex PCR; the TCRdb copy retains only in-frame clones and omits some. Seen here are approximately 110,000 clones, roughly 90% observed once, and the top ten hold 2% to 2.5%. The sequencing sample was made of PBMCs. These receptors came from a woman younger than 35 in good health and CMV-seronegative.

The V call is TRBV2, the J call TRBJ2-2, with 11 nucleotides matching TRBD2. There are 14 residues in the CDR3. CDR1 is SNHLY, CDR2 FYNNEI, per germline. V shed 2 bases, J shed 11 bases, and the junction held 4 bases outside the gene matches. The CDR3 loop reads CASSEMGTSGELFF. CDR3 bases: TGTGCCAGCAGTGAAATGGGGACTAGCGGAGAGCTGTTTTTT.

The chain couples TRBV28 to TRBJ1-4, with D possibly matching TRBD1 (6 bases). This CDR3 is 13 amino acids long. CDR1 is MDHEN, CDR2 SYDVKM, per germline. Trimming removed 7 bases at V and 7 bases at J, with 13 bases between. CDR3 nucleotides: TGTGCCAGCACTATCCTACAGGGTGAAAAACTGTTTTTT. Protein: CASTILQGEKLFF.